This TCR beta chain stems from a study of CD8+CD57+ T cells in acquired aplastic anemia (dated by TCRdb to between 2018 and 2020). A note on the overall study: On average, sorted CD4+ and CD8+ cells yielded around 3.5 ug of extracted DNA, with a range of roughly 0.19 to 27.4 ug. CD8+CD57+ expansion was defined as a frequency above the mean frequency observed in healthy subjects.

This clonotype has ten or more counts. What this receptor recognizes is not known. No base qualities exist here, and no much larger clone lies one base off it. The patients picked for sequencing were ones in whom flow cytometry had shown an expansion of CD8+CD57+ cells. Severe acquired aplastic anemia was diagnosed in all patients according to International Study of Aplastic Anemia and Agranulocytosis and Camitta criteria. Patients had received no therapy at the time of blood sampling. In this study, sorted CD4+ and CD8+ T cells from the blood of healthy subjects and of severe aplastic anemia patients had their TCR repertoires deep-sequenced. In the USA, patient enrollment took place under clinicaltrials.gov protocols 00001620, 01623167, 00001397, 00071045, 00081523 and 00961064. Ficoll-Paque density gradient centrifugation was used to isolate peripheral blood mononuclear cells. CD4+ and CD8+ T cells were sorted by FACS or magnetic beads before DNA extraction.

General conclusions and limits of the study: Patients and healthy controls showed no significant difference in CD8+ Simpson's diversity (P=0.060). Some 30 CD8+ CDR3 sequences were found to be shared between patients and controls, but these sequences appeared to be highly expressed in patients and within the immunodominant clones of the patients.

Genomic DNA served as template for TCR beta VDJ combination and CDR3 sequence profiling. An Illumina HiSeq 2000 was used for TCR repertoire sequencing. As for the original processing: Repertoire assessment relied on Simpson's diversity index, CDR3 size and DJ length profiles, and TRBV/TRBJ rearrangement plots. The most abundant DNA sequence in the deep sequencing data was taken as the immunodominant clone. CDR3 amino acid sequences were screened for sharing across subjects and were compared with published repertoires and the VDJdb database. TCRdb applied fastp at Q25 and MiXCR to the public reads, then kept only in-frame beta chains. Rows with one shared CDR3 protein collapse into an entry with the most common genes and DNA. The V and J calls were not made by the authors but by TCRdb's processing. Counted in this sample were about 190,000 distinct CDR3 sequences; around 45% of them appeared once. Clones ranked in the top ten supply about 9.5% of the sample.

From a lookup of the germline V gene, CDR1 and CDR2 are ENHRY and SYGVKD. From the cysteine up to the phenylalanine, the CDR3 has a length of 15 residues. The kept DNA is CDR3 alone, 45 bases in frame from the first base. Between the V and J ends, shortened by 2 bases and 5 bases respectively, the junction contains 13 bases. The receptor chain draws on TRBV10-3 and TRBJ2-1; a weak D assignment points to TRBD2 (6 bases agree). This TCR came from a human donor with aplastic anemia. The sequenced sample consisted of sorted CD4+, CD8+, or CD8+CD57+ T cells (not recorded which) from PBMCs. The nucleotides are TGTGCCATCAGTGAGGGGAGGCCCTACGACAATGAGCAGTTCTTC. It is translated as CAISEGRPYDNEQFF.